These 17 T cell receptor beta chains originate from one sample sequenced in a study of blood T cell repertoires in COVID-19 (dated by TCRdb to 2018 to 2020). Libraries were prepared through the immunoSEQ multiplex PCR assay. This immuneACCESS table, as held by TCRdb, lists in-frame sequences with V and J called but not all clones. Of the missing ones, under half trace to an unresolved V gene in checked studies; the others have no known cause. The sample profile shows around 200,000 clones; around nine tenths of them were found once. About 7% of the sample is taken by the ten largest. The specimen sequenced was peripheral blood. The receptors here all came from a man between 35 and 55 years old with acute or convalescent COVID-19.

V gene TRBV2 combines with J gene TRBJ1-1; 9 bases match TRBD1. Germline V gives CDR1 SNHLY, CDR2 FYNNEI. The junction had 6 bases not matched to a gene; V was cut back by 6 bases and J by 4 bases. The CDR3 loop spans 14 amino acids. CDR3 region: CASSPTGGGTEAFF. In DNA, the CDR3 is TGTGCCAGCAGCCCGACAGGGGGAGGCACTGAAGCTTTCTTT.

This chain joins TRBV7-9 and TRBJ2-5, with 10 bases lining up with TRBD2. The CDR3 spans 16 residues. V gave up 3 bases and J gave up 2 bases; unmatched junction bases: 6. Germline V CDR1 and CDR2: SEHNR, FQNEAQ (reference sequence). This CDR3 is CASSFPTSGEQETQYF. CDR3 coding DNA: TGTGCCAGCAGCTTTCCTACTAGCGGGGAACAAGAGACCCAGTACTTC.

This chain joins TRBV7-6 and TRBJ1-4; 7 bases are a match to TRBD1. This CDR3 spans 15 amino acids. From germline, CDR1 is SGHVS and CDR2 FNYEAQ. The junction had 9 bases not matched to a gene; V was cut back by 5 bases and J by 6 bases. The CDR3 DNA follows: TGTGCCAGCAGCCCAAAGACAGGGTTCGATGAAAAACTGTTTTTT. Amino acids: CASSPKTGFDEKLFF.

The chain joins TRBV15 to TRBJ2-1; D remains ambiguous. The germline gives CDR1 LNHNV, CDR2 YYDKDF (reference sequence). Trimming shortened V by 1 base and J by 4 bases, and 8 bases separated the two germline ends. The CDR3 consists of 14 residues. CDR3 loop: CATSRASDYNEQFF. For the CDR3, the DNA is TGTGCCACCAGCAGAGCATCAGATTACAATGAGCAGTTCTTC.

The chain couples TRBV27 to TRBJ2-7; the match to TRBD1 covers 9 bases. CDR1 is MNHEY and CDR2 is SMNVEV in the germline V gene (reference sequence). J lost 1 base, V lost 3 bases, and 13 bases had no gene match. The CDR3 is made up of 18 amino acids. CDR3 sequence (DNA): TGTGCCAGCAGTTTTCAACCGGAAACAGGGGGCATATCCTACGAGCAGTACTTC. Its protein product is CASSFQPETGGISYEQYF.

In its sample, this clone was seen once. The genes are TRBV30 and TRBJ1-4; D possibly corresponds to TRBD1 (5 bases). The CDR3 loop spans 14 amino acids. CDR1 is GTSNPN, CDR2 SVGIG, per germline (reference sequence). V was trimmed by 0 bases and J by 6 bases, leaving 11 bases between them. CDR3 amino acids: CAWSVPGGDEKLFF. The CDR3 DNA reads as TGTGCCTGGAGTGTACCCGGGGGGGATGAAAAACTGTTTTTT.

V usage is TRBV15 and J usage is TRBJ2-7; D is unresolved. The CDR3 is made up of 15 amino acids. Germline V lookup: CDR1 LNHNV, CDR2 YYDKDF (reference sequence). V was pared by 1 base and J by 2 bases, with 12 bases between. The CDR3 nucleotides are TGTGCCACCAGCAGAGCATGGAGTTTGCCCTACGAGCAGTACTTC. Amino acid sequence: CATSRAWSLPYEQYF.

V and J are TRBV6-2 or TRBV6-3 and TRBJ2-7, with 7 bases aligning to TRBD1. V shed 5 bases, J shed 4 bases, and the junction held 11 bases outside the gene matches. Germline CDR1 and CDR2: MNHEY and SVGEGT. The CDR3 has 15 residues. CDR3 bases: TGTGCCAGCAGTAAACCGCCGGGACAGCAGTACGAGCAGTACTTC. Protein sequence: CASSKPPGQQYEQYF.

The rearrangement uses TRBV5-4 and TRBJ1-6, with D perhaps TRBD1 (5 bases). Deletions cut 0 bases from V and 7 bases from J, with 11 bases between. This CDR3 contains 15 residues. The germline CDR1 and CDR2 sequences are SGHNT and YYREEE (reference sequence). CDR3 DNA sequence: TGTGCCAGCAGCTTGGAGGAGGGGCGGAATTCACCCCTCCACTTT. Protein sequence: CASSLEEGRNSPLHF.

J is TRBJ1-5 and V is TRBV5-5, with D unclear. From germline, CDR1 is SGHKS and CDR2 YYEKEE (reference sequence). CDR3 length: 14 amino acids. V gave up 0 bases and J gave up 5 bases, with 9 bases separating them. The CDR3 DNA follows: TGTGCCAGCAGCTTGGCGGCAGGTGATCAGCCCCAGCATTTT. Its protein product is CASSLAAGDQPQHF.

The V gene is TRBV30, the J gene TRBJ1-2, with D possibly being TRBD1 (5 bases). Trimming shortened V by 0 bases and J by 6 bases, and 8 bases separated the two germline ends. The CDR3 contains 12 residues. From germline, CDR1 is GTSNPN and CDR2 SVGIG (reference sequence). CDR3 amino acids: CAWSVRGNGYTF. CDR3 coding DNA: TGTGCCTGGAGTGTTAGGGGAAATGGCTACACCTTC.

The rearrangement links TRBV4-1 to TRBJ2-2, with TRBD2 matching 7 bases. The V gene end was trimmed by 4 bases and the J gene end by 2 bases; junction bases not matched to a gene: 7. The CDR3 consists of 16 residues. Germline V gene data show CDR1 as MGHRA and CDR2 as YSYEKL. The CDR3 loop is CASSPSRGSNTGELFF. Written as DNA, the CDR3 is TGCGCCAGCAGCCCTTCGCGGGGGTCTAACACCGGGGAGCTGTTTTTT.

About this clone: The identical CDR3 is also encoded by other nucleotide sequences in the sample. The chain carries TRBV14 and TRBJ1-1; no clear D gene. This CDR3 is built from 13 residues. Trimming stripped 0 bases from V and 3 bases from J, with 5 bases between. Germline V gene sequence: CDR1 SGHDN, CDR2 FVKESK. The CDR3 sequence: CASSQDRDTEAFF. CDR3 sequence (DNA): TGTGCCAGCAGCCAAGATCGGGACACTGAAGCTTTCTTT.

The V and J genes are TRBV30 and TRBJ1-6, with 8 bases identical to TRBD1. The germline V gene has CDR1 GTSNPN and CDR2 SVGIG (reference sequence). The CDR3 consists of 13 residues. Unmatched junction bases numbered 2, after V lost 1 base and J lost 9 bases. CDR3 protein: CAWSGTGISPLHF. The CDR3 DNA is TGTGCCTGGAGTGGGACAGGGATTTCACCCCTCCACTTT.

J is TRBJ2-3 and V is TRBV5-4; 7 bases are shared with TRBD2. This CDR3 region has 18 residues. The junction had 12 bases not matched to a gene; V was cut back by 0 bases and J by 2 bases. The germline CDR1 and CDR2 sequences are SGHNT and YYREEE (reference sequence). CDR3 bases: TGTGCCAGCAGCTTGGAGGGTCGGGACTACGAATACACAGATACGCAGTATTTT. Its translation is CASSLEGRDYEYTDTQYF.

The chain is built from TRBV6-5 and TRBJ1-1; D is unresolved. The germline V gene encodes CDR1 MNHEY and CDR2 SVGAGI. The CDR3 covers 14 residues. V was trimmed by 0 bases and J by 4 bases, leaving 9 bases between them. CDR3 sequence reads: CASSYSSGSTEAFF. DNA of the CDR3: TGTGCCAGCAGTTACTCGTCTGGGAGCACTGAAGCTTTCTTT.

The chain recombines TRBV12-3 or TRBV12-4 with TRBJ1-4; D is unclear. Trimming removed 3 bases from V and 6 bases from J, with 5 bases in between. The CDR3 sequence is 12 residues long. CDR3 in DNA: TGTGCCAGCAGTTTCGGTTATGAAAAACTGTTTTTT. Its protein is CASSFGYEKLFF.